This is a list of T cell receptor beta chains from one sample in a study of OX40 agonist ivuxolimab in advanced cancers. Generated by immunoSEQ multiplex PCR, the TCRdb table keeps only in-frame clones and is missing some. Of 77,000 or so clones in the sample, 75% to 85% were seen once. The sequencing used CD4+ or CD8+ T cells sorted from blood, collected in a trial of the OX40 agonist ivuxolimab. The receptor set was obtained from an adult with an advanced solid tumor such as melanoma, head and neck, liver or kidney cancer. CDR3s include the opening cysteine and the closing phenylalanine or tryptophan. D genes are given only for firm matches. Expanded clones are given a class, and other clones once, few, many or no size at all.

TRBV5-5,.,.,TRBJ1-5,CASSPTGEGLMVRPQHF,TGTGCCAGCAGTCCGACAGGTGAGGGGCTTATGGTGCGGCCCCAGCATTTT
TRBV11-2,TRBD1,.,TRBJ2-7,CASSPILGDRSYEQYF,TGTGCCAGCAGCCCCATTTTGGGGGACAGGTCCTACGAGCAGTACTTC
TRBV18,.,.,TRBJ1-1,CASSPLDGLYMNTEAFF,TGTGCCAGCTCACCACTTGACGGACTTTACATGAACACTGAAGCTTTCTTT
TRBV6-1,TRBD1,.,TRBJ1-4,CASSEKGTGGWKLFF,TGTGCCAGCAGTGAAAAAGGGACAGGGGGATGGAAACTGTTTTTT
TRBV6-5,.,.,TRBJ1-2,CASTRGLGERGYTF,TGTGCCAGCACCAGAGGCCTCGGGGAAAGGGGCTACACCTTC
TRBV5-8,TRBD1,.,TRBJ1-3,CASSLEVWTGKSSGNTIYF,TGTGCCAGCAGCTTGGAAGTTTGGACAGGAAAGAGCTCTGGAAACACCATATATTTT
TRBV14,.,.,TRBJ1-5,CASSRSNQPQHF,TGTGCCAGCAGCCGGAGCAATCAGCCCCAGCATTTT
TRBV6-5,.,.,TRBJ2-3,CASSYEARTDTQYF,TGTGCCAGCAGTTACGAGGCCCGCACAGATACGCAGTATTTT
TRBV5-4,.,.,TRBJ2-7,CASSRWAADEQYF,TGTGCCAGCAGCCGATGGGCGGCGGACGAGCAGTACTTC
TRBV28,.,.,TRBJ1-5,CASLSGNGNQPQHF,TGTGCCAGCCTCTCAGGGAATGGCAATCAGCCCCAGCATTTT
TRBV5-4,.,once,TRBJ2-3,CASSGGPGQSTDTQYF,TGTGCCAGCAGCGGGGGCCCGGGACAAAGCACAGATACGCAGTATTTT
TRBV7-9,.,.,TRBJ2-7,CASSVANYEQYF,TGTGCCAGCAGCGTAGCTAACTACGAGCAGTACTTC
TRBV27,TRBD1,few,TRBJ1-2,CASSVGQGGYGYTF,TGTGCCAGCAGCGTGGGACAGGGGGGATATGGCTACACCTTC